A single sample gave rise to the 20 T cell receptor beta chains below, sequenced in a study of CD8+CD57+ T cells in acquired aplastic anemia. Genomic DNA templated the TCR beta VDJ and CDR3 profiling. TCRdb independently ran MiXCR on the reads; one entry per CDR3 protein. The table shows tens of thousands of distinct CDR3 sequences, with approximately 54% occurring only once. The sequencing input was sorted CD4+, CD8+, or CD8+CD57+ T cells (not recorded which) from PBMCs. Receptors were obtained from a human donor in good health, serving as a control.

This clonotype was observed many times. This chain links TRBV4-1 with TRBJ1-5, with D unclear. From germline, CDR1 is MGHRA and CDR2 YSYEKL. Trimming shortened V by 2 bases and J by 5 bases, and 22 bases separated the two germline ends. CDR3 length: 18 amino acids. Written as DNA, the CDR3 is TGCGCCAGCAGCCAACACCCTCTCCGCTTTAGATCGTATCAGCCCCAGCATTTT. Its protein product is CASSQHPLRFRSYQPQHF.

At least ten counts were recorded for this clonotype. This chain joins TRBV7-9 and TRBJ1-2; 7 bases fit TRBD1. This CDR3 spans 14 amino acids. V shed 8 bases and J 4 bases; nucleotides not matched to a gene: 10. From germline, CDR1 is SEHNR and CDR2 FQNEAQ (reference sequence). CDR3 sequence reads: CASGPPDRAYGYTF. In nucleotides, the CDR3 is TGTGCCAGCGGCCCACCCGACAGGGCCTATGGCTACACCTTC.

V and J are TRBV20-1 and TRBJ2-5; 7 bases match TRBD2. With V trimmed by 0 bases and J by 4 bases, 11 bases remained unmatched. The germline CDR1 and CDR2 sequences are DFQATT and SNEGSKA (reference sequence). There are 16 residues in the CDR3. The CDR3 DNA is TGCAGTGCTAGAGATGATTCGGGGGGAGGAGGAGAGACCCAGTACTTC. Its protein is CSARDDSGGGGETQYF.

In nucleotides, the CDR3 is TGTGCCAGCAGCGTAGGATATGGGAAGGCTGAAGCTTTCTTT. Its protein product is CASSVGYGKAEAFF. This rearrangement joins TRBV9 to TRBJ1-1; D uncertain. Trimming took off 0 bases at V and 6 bases at J, with 12 bases between the two ends. Germline CDR1 reads SGDLS; CDR2 reads YYNGEE. CDR3 length: 14 amino acids. Full variable domain (remainder filled in from reference TRBV9 and TRBJ1-1): DSGVTQTPKHLITATGQRVTLRCSPRSGDLSVYWYQQSLDQGLQFLIQYYNGEERAKGNILERFSAQQFPDLHSELNLSSLELGDSALYFCASSVGYGKAEAFFGQGTRLTVV.

This clonotype was recorded a few times. The V call is TRBV5-1, the J call TRBJ2-1; no clear D. Germline V gives CDR1 SGHRS, CDR2 YFSETQ. V lost 4 bases and J lost 0, with 8 bases in between. This CDR3 comprises 14 residues. The CDR3 sequence: CASSRAISYNEQFF. The DNA of the CDR3 is TGCGCCAGCAGCCGGGCCATCTCCTACAATGAGCAGTTCTTC.

This clonotype was found once. The CDR3 end shows no conserved phenylalanine or tryptophan, and so a read error is likely. The chain links TRBV11-2 to TRBJ1-6; the D gene is possibly TRBD1 (5 bases). The germline gives CDR1 SGHAT, CDR2 FQNNGV. This CDR3 is 15 amino acids long. The ends were cut back, 0 bases at V and 10 bases at J, with 13 bases in the middle. CDR3 in amino acids: CASSLDFVGPSPLHS. The DNA for the CDR3 is TGTGCCAGCAGCTTAGATTTCGTGGGGCCATCACCCCTCCACTCT.

As DNA, the CDR3 is TGTGCCAGTTCGGGCCCGACGGGACAGGCCCCCTACGAGCAGTACTTC. It codes for CASSGPTGQAPYEQYF. The rearrangement joins TRBV7-8 to TRBJ2-7, with TRBD1 matching 8 bases. The germline gives CDR1 SGHVS, CDR2 FQNEAQ. V was pared by 9 bases and J by 2 bases, with 15 bases of the junction left unmatched. The CDR3 runs to 16 residues.

V and J are TRBV24-1 and TRBJ2-7; a possible D gene is TRBD1 (6 bases). Trimming shortened V by 11 bases and J by 3 bases, and 13 bases separated the two germline ends. Germline CDR1 KGHDR, CDR2 SFDVKD. CDR3 length: 12 amino acids. CDR3 residues: CARHREHYEQYF. The DNA of the CDR3 is TGTGCCAGGCACAGGGAACACTACGAGCAGTACTTC.

The chain recombines TRBV3-1 with TRBJ2-3, with 8 nucleotides matching TRBD1. The CDR3 has 18 residues. The junction had 15 bases not matched to a gene; V was cut back by 4 bases and J by 3 bases. Per germline, CDR1 LGHDT and CDR2 YNNKEL (reference sequence). The CDR3 loop is CASSPRTGIEVGTDTQYF. As DNA, the CDR3 is TGTGCCAGCAGCCCAAGGACAGGGATTGAAGTAGGAACAGATACGCAGTATTTT.

This clonotype has at least ten counts. The chain couples TRBV20-1 to TRBJ2-3, with D perhaps matching TRBD2 (5 bases). The germline V gene encodes CDR1 DFQATT and CDR2 SNEGSKA (reference sequence). The ends were cut back, 0 bases at V and 2 bases at J, with 15 bases in the middle. The CDR3 extends over 16 amino acids. This CDR3 is CSARDSDGIFTDTQYF. The CDR3 coding sequence is TGCAGTGCTAGAGATTCGGACGGGATCTTCACAGATACGCAGTATTTT.

This clonotype appeared many times. CDR3 amino acids: CSVEDPSGGYNEQFF. CDR3 in DNA: TGCAGCGTTGAAGATCCGTCGGGAGGTTACAATGAGCAGTTCTTC. This chain joins TRBV29-1 and TRBJ2-1, with TRBD2 matching 7 bases. Germline loops: CDR1 SQVTM, CDR2 ANQGSEA. Unmatched junction bases numbered 6, after V lost 0 bases and J lost 4 bases. The CDR3 runs to 15 residues.

The gene calls are TRBV15 and TRBJ1-2, with 8 nucleotides matching TRBD1. After removal of 0 bases from V and 2 bases from J, the junction contained 5 bases not matched to a gene. The germline V gene encodes CDR1 LNHNV and CDR2 YYDKDF (reference sequence). The CDR3 has 16 amino acids. The CDR3 region is CATSRDATGANYGYTF. The CDR3 region has the DNA TGTGCCACCAGCAGAGATGCGACAGGGGCCAACTATGGCTACACCTTC.

This clonotype has only one observation. It is likely a read error, because the conserved phenylalanine at the end of the CDR3 is missing. This CDR3 reads CASGIVGRGDTAAFL. CDR3 DNA: TGTGCCAGTGGTATAGTAGGCAGAGGGGACACTGCAGCTTTCCTT. This chain links TRBV19 with TRBJ1-1, with a tentative D call TRBD1 (6 bases). Germline values: CDR1 LNHDA, CDR2 SQIVND (reference sequence). CDR3 length: 15 amino acids.

This clonotype was seen repeatedly, ten times or more. The J gene is TRBJ1-5, the V gene TRBV19; D gene uncertain. Trimming cost V 1 base and J 4 bases, with 14 bases left between them. Germline CDR1 LNHDA, CDR2 SQIVND (reference sequence). The CDR3 totals 16 residues. CDR3 protein: CASSIGVRPFNQPQHF. CDR3 DNA: TGTGCCAGTAGTATAGGGGTGAGACCTTTTAATCAGCCCCAGCATTTT.

This clonotype was detected ten times or more. The rearrangement joins TRBV3-1 to TRBJ2-7; unclear D gene. Germline V gene data show CDR1 as LGHDT and CDR2 as YNNKEL (reference sequence). Trimming pared 4 bases from V and 0 bases from J, leaving 4 bases between. The CDR3 has 12 residues. CDR3 coding DNA: TGTGCCAGCAGCCCCAACTCCTACGAGCAGTACTTC. Protein product: CASSPNSYEQYF.

The J gene is TRBJ2-5, the V gene TRBV7-8; D is uncertain. The germline V gene has CDR1 SGHVS and CDR2 FQNEAQ. The CDR3 totals 14 residues. Trimming removed 3 bases at V and 5 bases at J, with 13 bases between. In nucleotides, the CDR3 is TGTGCCAGCAGCTTGACCCCTTCGAGGGAGACCCAGTACTTC. Its protein product is CASSLTPSRETQYF.

V and J are TRBV30 and TRBJ1-2; no clear D gene. CDR1 is GTSNPN and CDR2 is SVGIG in the germline V gene (reference sequence). This CDR3 spans 13 amino acids. V lost 0 bases to trimming and J lost 4 bases, with 9 bases between them. The CDR3 spells CAWSVGVTYGYTF. DNA of the CDR3: TGTGCCTGGAGTGTCGGGGTGACCTATGGCTACACCTTC.

Many counts were recorded for this clonotype. J is TRBJ2-3 and V is TRBV4-1; the match to TRBD1 covers 7 bases. CDR1 MGHRA and CDR2 YSYEKL come from the germline V gene. The J segment lost 4 bases and the V segment lost 2 bases, leaving 15 bases of the junction unmatched. The CDR3 has 18 amino acids. The CDR3 loop is CASSQTQGTVFRSDTQYF. CDR3 DNA sequence: TGCGCCAGCAGCCAAACGCAAGGGACAGTATTTAGGTCAGATACGCAGTATTTT.

This clonotype was seen only a few times. A read error may account for a junction end that differs from germline. The chain is built from TRBV9 and TRBJ2-7, with D maybe TRBD1 (5 bases). Germline V lookup: CDR1 SGDLS, CDR2 YYNGEE. The CDR3 loop spans 15 amino acids. DNA of the CDR3: TGTGCCGGCAGCGTCGGGCAGGGTTTGTTGAGCGAGCAGTACTTC. Translated, it gives CAGSVGQGLLSEQYF.

At least ten counts were recorded for this clonotype. The chain recombines TRBV27 with TRBJ1-6, with a weak D call TRBD1 (5 bases). V shed 8 bases and J shed 9 bases, with 14 bases lying between them. The CDR3 has 13 residues. Germline CDR1 reads MNHEY; CDR2 reads SMNVEV (reference sequence). The CDR3 sequence is CASRPTAISPLHF. CDR3 DNA sequence: TGTGCCAGCCGCCCGACAGCTATTTCACCCCTCCACTTT.